These 25 T cell receptor beta chains were all obtained from the same sample, sequenced in a study of metastatic and nonmetastatic thyroid tumors (dated by TCRdb to the early 2020s). The library was built by means of PCR. These reads were obtained on an Illumina HiSeq 4000. TCRdb reprocessing: public reads trimmed at Q25 with fastp, clones called with MiXCR, in-frame beta chains kept. The table for this sample lists about 4,000 clones; 30% to 35% of them were counted only once. Roughly a quarter of the sample is taken by the ten largest. No patient had received any treatment before thyroid surgery. The sequencing input was adjacent normal tissue. Source of these receptors: a female donor with papillary thyroid cancer or a benign thyroid nodule (not recorded which). Some clones in this sample may be carry-over from other donors' samples.

By frequency in the sample, this clone is large. This sequence joins TRBV20-1 and TRBJ2-2, with 11 bases fitting TRBD1. The germline V gene has CDR1 DFQATT and CDR2 SNEGSKA (reference sequence). V trimming: 6 bases; J trimming: 5 bases; junction bases outside the gene matches: 8. The CDR3 is 15 residues long. CDR3 DNA: TGCAGTGCCACGCCCGGGACAGGGGGTACCGGGGAGCTGTTTTTT. As protein: CSATPGTGGTGELFF.

This clone was observed a handful of times. The chain combines TRBV2 with TRBJ2-7; D call uncertain. Trimming pared 2 bases from V and 2 bases from J, leaving 7 bases between. The V gene's germline CDR1 is SNHLY and CDR2 FYNNEI. The length of the CDR3 is 13 residues. The CDR3 bases are TGTGCCAGCAGTGAACTAATGCCCTACGAGCAGTACTTC. It codes for CASSELMPYEQYF. The whole variable domain, remainder taken from reference TRBV2 and TRBJ2-7, is EPEVTQTPSHQVTQMGQEVILRCVPISNHLYFYWYRQILGQKVEFLVSFYNNEISEKSEIFDDQFSVERPDGSNFTLKIRSTKLEDSAMYFCASSELMPYEQYFGPGTRLTVT.

Only a few counts were recorded for this clone. The chain uses TRBV7-9 and TRBJ1-3, with a weak D call TRBD1 (5 bases). There are 14 residues in the CDR3. Trimming removed 5 bases at V and 2 bases at J, with 10 bases between. Per germline, CDR1 SEHNR and CDR2 FQNEAQ (reference sequence). The CDR3 coding sequence is TGTGCCAGCAGCACTGGACAAACTGGAAACACCATATATTTT. Translating it yields CASSTGQTGNTIYF.

The chain employs TRBV7-3 and TRBJ2-1, with D unclear. The CDR3 is 13 residues long. With 5 bases removed from V and 6 bases from J, the gap between germline ends came to 11 bases. Per germline, CDR1 SGHTA and CDR2 FQGTGA. The CDR3 here is CASSPIGSNEQFF. In nucleotides, the CDR3 is TGTGCCAGCAGCCCCATAGGTAGCAATGAGCAGTTCTTC.

This chain's CDR3 is CSAWDNQRETQYF. The CDR3 nucleotides read TGCAGTGCTTGGGACAACCAGCGGGAGACCCAGTACTTC. The chain joins TRBV20-1 to TRBJ2-5, with D possibly matching TRBD1 (6 bases). The germline gives CDR1 DFQATT, CDR2 SNEGSKA (reference sequence). The germline V and J ends were trimmed by 5 bases and 5 bases, with 15 bases remaining between them. The CDR3 has 13 residues.

This clone is large by share. This sequence joins TRBV28 and TRBJ2-3; TRBD2 might be the D (6 bases). The CDR3 has 15 residues. Deletions cut 7 bases from V and 2 bases from J, with 16 bases between. Germline CDR1 is MDHEN and CDR2 is SYDVKM. CDR3 loop: CASTPPRTNTDTQYF. CDR3 sequence (DNA): TGTGCCAGCACCCCCCCTCGGACTAACACAGATACGCAGTATTTT. The entire variable domain, with the rest obtained from reference TRBV28 and TRBJ2-3, is as follows: DVKVTQSSRYLVKRTGEKVFLECVQDMDHENMFWYRQDPGLGLRLIYFSYDVKMKEKGDIPEGYSVSREKKERFSLILESASTNQTSMYLCASTPPRTNTDTQYFGPGTRLTVL.

Only a few counts were recorded for this clone. The rearrangement joins TRBV2 to TRBJ1-1; D not certain. The V gene lost 6 bases and the J gene lost 1 base, with 9 bases spanning the gap. There are 13 residues in the CDR3. Germline CDR1 SNHLY, CDR2 FYNNEI. CDR3 loop: CASSAYENTEAFF. CDR3 nucleotide sequence: TGTGCCAGCAGCGCCTACGAGAACACTGAAGCTTTCTTT.

The V call is TRBV11-3, the J call TRBJ2-2; D may be TRBD1 or TRBD2 (5 bases each). The germline CDR1 and CDR2 sequences are SGHNT and YENEEA. The CDR3 extends over 14 amino acids. Deletions cut 6 bases from V and 2 bases from J, with 10 bases between. This chain's CDR3 is CASRRDVNTGELFF. The CDR3 nucleotides are TGTGCCAGCAGACGGGACGTCAACACCGGGGAGCTGTTTTTT.

CDR3 DNA sequence: TGTGCCAGCAGTTTTCGGTGGGACACTGAAGCTTTCTTT. Protein: CASSFRWDTEAFF. J is TRBJ1-1 and V is TRBV6-9; D is undetermined. Trimming removed 4 bases from V and 3 bases from J, with 9 bases in between. CDR3 length: 13 amino acids. Germline V gene sequence: CDR1 MNHGY, CDR2 SVAAGI.

This clone has more than one count but fewer than ten. The V call is TRBV3-1, the J call TRBJ2-4; 8 bases line up with TRBD1. Germline trimming cut 1 base from V and 0 bases from J; bases unmatched to any gene: 5. Looked up from germline, CDR1 is LGHDT and CDR2 is YNNKEL (reference sequence). There are 17 residues in the CDR3. As DNA, the CDR3 is TGTGCCAGCAGCCAAGCTACAGGGGGAGAAGCCAAAAACATTCAGTACTTC. This codes for CASSQATGGEAKNIQYF.

This clone appeared a few times. The DNA of the CDR3 is TGTGCCTCAGGGCGGGGGTACACCGGGGAGCTGTTTTTT. It translates to CASGRGYTGELFF. The rearrangement links TRBV2 to TRBJ2-2; 7 nucleotides agree with TRBD2. This CDR3 spans 13 amino acids. Unmatched junction bases numbered 6, after V lost 11 bases and J lost 3 bases. CDR1 is SNHLY, CDR2 FYNNEI, per germline.

The V gene is TRBV5-6, the J gene TRBJ1-2; TRBD1 agrees at 10 bases. Per the germline V gene, CDR1 is SGHDT and CDR2 is YYEEEE. V lost 4 bases to trimming and J lost 4 bases; unmatched junction nucleotides: 7. The CDR3 has 15 amino acids. The CDR3: CASSGGTGATYGYTF. The CDR3, as DNA: TGTGCCAGCAGCGGGGGGACAGGGGCGACCTATGGCTACACCTTC.

V usage is TRBV7-2 and J usage is TRBJ2-3; no clear D gene. Germline loops: CDR1 SGHTA, CDR2 FQGNSA. The CDR3 extends over 13 amino acids. V lost 1 base and J 5 bases, leaving 7 bases between the germline ends. The CDR3: CASSLGNGDTQYF. CDR3 DNA sequence: TGTGCCAGCAGCTTAGGGAATGGAGATACGCAGTATTTT.

This clone was counted only a few times. One end of the junction does not line up with germline, which may come from a read error. The rearrangement links TRBV12-3 or TRBV12-4 to TRBJ2-2; the D gene is possibly TRBD2 (5 bases). There are 12 residues in the CDR3. The CDR3 loop is CASSFVTGELFF. The DNA of the CDR3 is TGTGCCAGCAGTTTTGTGACCGGGGAGCTCTTCTTT.

The chain employs TRBV4-1 and TRBJ1-4; weak D call: TRBD1 (5 bases). CDR3 length equals 17 residues. The germline gives CDR1 MGHRA, CDR2 YSYEKL. Trimming shortened V by 0 bases and J by 4 bases, and 15 bases separated the two germline ends. The CDR3 protein is CASSQDPLTVYNEKLFF. The CDR3 bases are TGCGCCAGCAGCCAAGACCCACTGACAGTTTATAATGAAAAACTGTTTTTT.

The V call is TRBV20-1, the J call TRBJ1-1; weak D call: TRBD1 (6 bases). Trimming removed 2 bases from V and 4 bases from J, with 23 bases in between. The CDR3 sequence is 17 residues long. CDR1 is DFQATT and CDR2 is SNEGSKA in the germline V gene (reference sequence). The CDR3 protein is CSARKAPQGPRGTEAFF. Written as DNA, the CDR3 is TGCAGTGCTAGAAAGGCCCCACAGGGTCCCCGAGGCACTGAAGCTTTCTTT.

This clone was counted a few times. The chain carries TRBV7-8 and TRBJ1-1; unclear D gene. The CDR3 runs to 13 residues. The germline V gene encodes CDR1 SGHVS and CDR2 FQNEAQ. V was pared by 5 bases and J by 8 bases, with 15 bases between. The CDR3 nucleotides are TGTGCCAGCAGCCCCCACCGACCGGACGAAGCTTTCTTT. This encodes CASSPHRPDEAFF.

V is TRBV11-3 and J is TRBJ2-1; 7 nucleotides match TRBD2. Germline CDR1 is SGHNT and CDR2 is YENEEA. The CDR3 sequence is 16 residues long. The ends lost 4 bases at V and 5 bases at J; junction bases unmatched: 11. The DNA of the CDR3 is TGTGCCAGCAGCTCCTCCGGGAGGAGACCAAACAATGAGCAGTTCTTC. It translates to CASSSSGRRPNNEQFF.

V is TRBV10-2 and J is TRBJ2-3; 9 bases align to TRBD1. The germline gives CDR1 WSHSY, CDR2 SAAADI. After removal of 10 bases from V and 8 bases from J, the junction contained 10 bases not matched to a gene. This CDR3 is built from 13 residues. CDR3 sequence reads: CATAPGQGVTQYF. In DNA, the CDR3 is TGCGCCACGGCACCGGGACAGGGAGTTACGCAGTATTTT.

This chain links TRBV5-1 with TRBJ1-1; no definite D call. Trimming pared 3 bases from V and 0 bases from J, leaving 12 bases between. Germline V CDR1 and CDR2: SGHRS, YFSETQ. The CDR3 has 15 amino acids. The DNA for the CDR3 is TGCGCCAGCAGCTGGACCACATCTATGAACACTGAAGCTTTCTTT. Its translation is CASSWTTSMNTEAFF.

The chain recombines TRBV7-3 with TRBJ2-7; either TRBD1 or TRBD2 may fit D (5 bases each). The CDR3 is made up of 18 amino acids. Germline CDR1 reads SGHTA; CDR2 reads FQGTGA. Trimming cost V 4 bases and J 2 bases, with 24 bases left between them. Here the CDR3 reads CASSSTLCRDQDTYEQYF. The DNA of the CDR3 is TGTGCCAGCAGCTCGACCTTATGCCGGGACCAGGATACCTACGAGCAGTACTTC.

The rearrangement joins TRBV6-1 to TRBJ1-2; possibly TRBD1 for D (6 bases). CDR3 length: 12 residues. Germline CDR1 reads MNHNS; CDR2 reads SASEGT. Trimming took off 8 bases at V and 3 bases at J, with 10 bases between the two ends. The CDR3 sequence is CASGGPHYGYTF. For the CDR3, the DNA is TGTGCCAGCGGGGGGCCCCACTATGGCTACACCTTC.

Concerning this clone itself: Without the conserved terminal phenylalanine or tryptophan, this CDR3 likely stems from a read error. The chain couples TRBV20-1 to TRBJ1-1, with D possibly TRBD1 on 6 matching bases. V was cut by 6 bases and J by 0 bases, with 17 bases left in between. Germline values: CDR1 DFQATT, CDR2 SNEGSKA (reference sequence). This CDR3 comprises 15 residues. In DNA, the CDR3 is TGCAGTGCCCCCTTACTCGGACAGTTGAACACTGAAGCTTTCATT. Translating gives CSAPLLGQLNTEAFI.

This clone came up a few times. The rearrangement links TRBV28 to TRBJ2-3, with TRBD1 matching over 8 bases. CDR3 length: 15 amino acids. Germline CDR1 and CDR2: MDHEN and SYDVKM. V was clipped by 5 bases and J by 3 bases; unmatched bases: 7. The CDR3 nucleotides read TGTGCCAGCAGTCCCCCGGACAGGGATACAGATACGCAGTATTTT. Protein: CASSPPDRDTDTQYF.

This clone was picked up one time. V gene TRBV14 combines with J gene TRBJ1-2; no clear D gene. The germline V and J ends were trimmed by 1 base and 5 bases, with 8 bases remaining between them. Germline V gene data show CDR1 as SGHDN and CDR2 as FVKESK. This CDR3 is built from 13 residues. The DNA for the CDR3 is TGTGCCAGCAGCCAAGTACGGGATTATGGCTACACCTTC. Translated, it gives CASSQVRDYGYTF.